Shown below are 5 T cell receptor beta chains from a single sample sequenced in a study of T cells in Graves' hyperthyroidism and ophthalmopathy. Template material for amplifying TCR beta CDR3 regions consisted of RNA transcripts. TCR CDR3 regions were first amplified by RT-PCR with HTBI primers. From the multiplex PCR reads, TCRdb called clonotypes with MiXCR, one entry per CDR3 protein. Of approximately 690,000 distinct CDR3 sequences in the sample, roughly 20% were seen once. The source material was blood. The receptors originated from a man aged 25 to 40 with Graves' ophthalmopathy.

This clonotype has a handful of counts. The chain couples TRBV6-1 to TRBJ2-7; possible D gene TRBD1, 5 bases. CDR3 length equals 14 residues. The V gene lost 0 bases and the J gene lost 3 bases, with 9 bases spanning the gap. Per the germline V gene, CDR1 is MNHNS and CDR2 is SASEGT. CDR3 bases: TGTGCCAGCAGTGAAGCTGCAGGGATCTACGAGCAGTACTTC. Translation: CASSEAAGIYEQYF.

The sample holds many counts of this clonotype. V gene TRBV11-2 combines with J gene TRBJ2-1; D is undetermined. The germline V and J ends were trimmed by 4 bases and 5 bases, with 12 bases remaining between them. The CDR3 has 14 amino acids. Looked up from germline, CDR1 is SGHAT and CDR2 is FQNNGV. CDR3 sequence (DNA): TGTGCCAGCAGCTCAAGTAGTGGGGACAATGAGCAGTTCTTC. Translation gives CASSSSSGDNEQFF.

This clonotype has more than one count but fewer than ten. The chain links TRBV6-1 to TRBJ2-7; a weak D match, TRBD2 (7 bases). The CDR3 is made up of 14 amino acids. Looked up from germline, CDR1 is MNHNS and CDR2 is SASEGT. Deletions cut 4 bases from V and 2 bases from J, with 12 bases between. The CDR3 bases are TGTGCCAGCAGTGTCAAGGGGGGGCCCTACGAGCAGTACTTC. It yields the protein CASSVKGGPYEQYF.

The chain is built from TRBV20-1 and TRBJ1-6; 7 bases are shared with TRBD1. This CDR3 comprises 17 residues. The ends lost 0 bases at V and 3 bases at J; junction bases unmatched: 8. Germline loops: CDR1 DFQATT, CDR2 SNEGSKA (reference sequence). The CDR3 loop reads CSARDLDRFFYNSPLHF. CDR3 coding DNA: TGCAGTGCTAGAGATCTGGACAGGTTCTTCTATAATTCACCCCTCCACTTT.

The DNA of the CDR3 is TGCAGTGCTTTTATTGTAGCGGGAGGGCCCACTGAGCAGTTCTTC. As protein: CSAFIVAGGPTEQFF. V gene TRBV20-1 combines with J gene TRBJ2-1, with 11 bases that match TRBD2. Losses at the gene ends were 5 bases for V and 9 bases for J; bases not matched to a gene: 12. The CDR3 spans 15 residues. Per germline, CDR1 DFQATT and CDR2 SNEGSKA (reference sequence).